This T cell receptor (beta chain) comes out of a study of blood T cell repertoires in COVID-19. Details on this clone: The same CDR3 is also encoded by other DNA sequences in this sample.

Germline V CDR1 and CDR2: SGHVS, FQNEAQ. The V and J ends lost 8 bases and 1 base respectively, with 8 bases between them. There are 12 residues in the CDR3. As processed by the authors: For nucleated cells, counts were estimated from reference gene primer amplification. Profiled with immunoSEQ multiplex PCR; TCRdb holds only in-frame clones, not every one. V, J and clone size are taken as reported in that table, and D and trimming were inferred from the DNA itself. The profile shows roughly 130,000 clones, roughly 84% of them singletons. This receptor was identified in a woman aged 25 to 39 who had recovered from COVID-19. What was sequenced was peripheral blood. V is TRBV7-8 and J is TRBJ1-1, with unresolved D. CDR3 sequence reads: CASSQQNTEAFF. The CDR3 bases are TGTGCCAGCTCACAGCAGAACACTGAAGCTTTCTTT. The full variable domain, in which reference TRBV7-8 and TRBJ1-1 provide the parts outside the CDR3, is GAGVSQSPRYKVAKRGQDVALRCDPISGHVSLFWYQQALGQGPEFLTYFQNEAQLDKSGLPSDRFFAERPEGSVSTLKIQRTQQEDSAVYLCASSQQNTEAFFGQGTRLTVV.